The clone carrying this T cell receptor (beta chain) has just a few counts. What it binds is unknown. A FACSAria was used to sort CD4+ and CD8+ T cells. These cells came from PBMCs. Once RNA had been extracted, it was reverse transcribed into cDNA to act as the sequencing template. Libraries were prepared by immunoSEQ multiplex PCR; TCRdb keeps only in-frame clonotypes and omits some of them. The sample comprises some 110,000 clones, about 61% of which are singletons, and roughly 3.1% rests with the top ten. This specimen comes from a study of CD8+ T cells in alopecia areata. General study points: Mice showed TCR sharing more clearly than patients did, possibly owing to HLA. Higher clonality and more expanded CD8+ clones appeared in lesional than normal scalp. Normal skin's resident alphabeta T cells are also sequenced in scalp samples.

This TCR was recovered from a human donor in good health. The sequenced sample was CD4+ T cells sorted from blood.

The CDR3 region has the DNA TGTGCCAGCAGCTTAACTCAGGGGCGCACCACAGATACGCAGTATTTT. As protein: CASSLTQGRTTDTQYF. The gene calls are TRBV7-3 and TRBJ2-3; D perhaps matches TRBD1 (6 bases). The CDR3 has 16 residues. Germline V lookup: CDR1 SGHTA, CDR2 FQGTGA. Trimming cost V 0 bases and J 2 bases, with 12 bases left between them.